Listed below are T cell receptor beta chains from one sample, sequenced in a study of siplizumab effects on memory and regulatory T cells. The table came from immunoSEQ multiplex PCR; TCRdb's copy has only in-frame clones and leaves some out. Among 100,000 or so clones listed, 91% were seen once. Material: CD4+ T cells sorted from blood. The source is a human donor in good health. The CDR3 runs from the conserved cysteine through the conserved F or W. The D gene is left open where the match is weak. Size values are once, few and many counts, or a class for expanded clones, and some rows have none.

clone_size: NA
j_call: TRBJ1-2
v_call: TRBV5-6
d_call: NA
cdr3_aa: CASSKAPGEVGYGYTF
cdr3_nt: TGTGCCAGCAGCAAAGCCCCCGGGGAAGTGGGCTATGGCTACACCTTC

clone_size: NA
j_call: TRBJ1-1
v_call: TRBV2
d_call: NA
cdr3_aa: CASEEGWLEAFF
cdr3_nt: TGTGCCAGCGAGGAGGGTTGGTTGGAAGCTTTCTTT

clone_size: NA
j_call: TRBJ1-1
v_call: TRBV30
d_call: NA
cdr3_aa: CAWSLGRFGDTEAFF
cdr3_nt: TGTGCCTGGAGTCTGGGCAGGTTTGGGGACACTGAAGCTTTCTTT

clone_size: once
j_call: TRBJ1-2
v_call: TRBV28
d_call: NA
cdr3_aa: CASTLGSGPPLYGYTF
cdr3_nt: TGTGCCAGCACCCTTGGATCGGGACCTCCACTCTATGGCTACACCTTC

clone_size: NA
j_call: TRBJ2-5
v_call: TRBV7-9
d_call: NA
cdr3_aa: CASSFDFGQETQYF
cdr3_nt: TGTGCCAGCAGCTTCGACTTTGGCCAAGAGACCCAGTACTTC

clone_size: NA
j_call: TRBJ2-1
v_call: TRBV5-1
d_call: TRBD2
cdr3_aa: CASSSGLAGSHNEQFF
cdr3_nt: TGCGCCAGCAGCTCGGGACTAGCGGGGTCTCACAATGAGCAGTTCTTC

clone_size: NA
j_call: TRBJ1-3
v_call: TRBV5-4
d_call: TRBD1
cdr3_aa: CASSPDRGGNTIYF
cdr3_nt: TGTGCCAGCAGCCCGGACAGGGGAGGAAACACCATATATTTT

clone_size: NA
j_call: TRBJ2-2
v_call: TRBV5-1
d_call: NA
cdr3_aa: CASSLELNGELFF
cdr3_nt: TGCGCCAGCAGCTTGGAGCTAAACGGGGAGCTGTTTTTT

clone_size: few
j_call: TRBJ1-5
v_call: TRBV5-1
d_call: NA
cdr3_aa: CASRAWGGLPQPQHF
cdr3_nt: TGCGCCAGCAGGGCTTGGGGAGGGCTCCCTCAGCCCCAGCATTTT

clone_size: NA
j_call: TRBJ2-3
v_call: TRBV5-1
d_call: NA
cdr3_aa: CASSLIGGGFPDTQYF
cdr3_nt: TGCGCCAGCAGCTTGATCGGGGGTGGTTTTCCAGATACGCAGTATTTT

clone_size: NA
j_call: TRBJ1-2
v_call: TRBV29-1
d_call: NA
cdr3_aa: CSVPRNYGYTF
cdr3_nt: TGCAGCGTTCCCCGTAACTATGGCTACACCTTC

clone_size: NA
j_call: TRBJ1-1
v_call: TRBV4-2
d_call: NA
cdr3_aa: CASSYKSTEMNTEAFF
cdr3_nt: TGTGCCAGCAGCTATAAGTCGACAGAGATGAACACTGAAGCTTTCTTT

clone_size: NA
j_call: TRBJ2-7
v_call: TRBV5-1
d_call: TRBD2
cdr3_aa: CASSQNSGVTYEQYF
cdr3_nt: TGCGCCAGCAGTCAGAATAGCGGGGTTACCTACGAGCAGTACTTC

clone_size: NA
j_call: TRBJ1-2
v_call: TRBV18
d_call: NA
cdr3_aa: CASSPLPQALYGYTF
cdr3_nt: TGTGCCAGCTCACCACTCCCACAGGCACTCTATGGCTACACCTTC

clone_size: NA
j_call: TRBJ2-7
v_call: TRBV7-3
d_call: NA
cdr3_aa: CASSLSGGPSYEQYF
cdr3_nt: TGTGCCAGCAGCTTAAGCGGGGGCCCTTCCTACGAGCAGTACTTC

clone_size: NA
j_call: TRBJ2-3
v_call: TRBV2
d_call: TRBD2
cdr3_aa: CASNPAGTSEQYF
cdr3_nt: TGTGCCAGCAATCCCGCCGGGACTAGTGAGCAGTATTTT

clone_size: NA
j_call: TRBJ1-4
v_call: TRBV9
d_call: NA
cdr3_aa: CASSVEDGTGTDYGEKLFF
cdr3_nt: TGTGCCAGCAGCGTAGAAGACGGAACAGGGACTGATTATGGGGAAAAACTGTTTTTT

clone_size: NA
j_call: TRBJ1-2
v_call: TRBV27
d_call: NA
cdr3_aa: CASRPGGNYGYTF
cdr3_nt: TGTGCCAGCCGACCCGGGGGGAACTATGGCTACACCTTC

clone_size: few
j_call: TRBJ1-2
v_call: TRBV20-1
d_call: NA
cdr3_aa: CSAERSGYTF
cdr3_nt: TGCAGTGCAGAACGCAGTGGCTACACCTTC

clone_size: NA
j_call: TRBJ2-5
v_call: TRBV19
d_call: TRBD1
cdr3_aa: CASGQGGEETQYF
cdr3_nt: TGTGCCAGTGGACAGGGGGGGGAAGAGACCCAGTACTTC

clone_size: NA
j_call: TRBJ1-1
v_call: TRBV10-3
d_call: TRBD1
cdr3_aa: CAIRQGARNTEAFF
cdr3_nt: TGTGCCATCAGACAGGGGGCGCGGAACACTGAAGCTTTCTTT

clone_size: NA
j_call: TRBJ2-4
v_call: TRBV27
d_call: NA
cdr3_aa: CASSLSSPKNIQYF
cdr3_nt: TGTGCCAGCAGTTTATCGAGCCCTAAAAACATTCAGTACTTC

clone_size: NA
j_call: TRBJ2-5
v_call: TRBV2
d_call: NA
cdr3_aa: CASSEAGFVETQYF
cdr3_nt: TGTGCCAGCAGTGAAGCGGGGTTTGTAGAGACCCAGTACTTC

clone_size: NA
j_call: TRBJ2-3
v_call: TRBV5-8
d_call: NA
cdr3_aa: CASSFGSGEGTDTQYF
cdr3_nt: TGTGCCAGCAGCTTTGGTTCAGGGGAGGGCACAGATACGCAGTATTTT

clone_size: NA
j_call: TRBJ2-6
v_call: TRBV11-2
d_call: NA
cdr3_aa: CASPSTGSSSGANVLTF
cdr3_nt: TGTGCCAGCCCGTCCACAGGTTCCAGCTCTGGGGCCAACGTCCTGACTTTC

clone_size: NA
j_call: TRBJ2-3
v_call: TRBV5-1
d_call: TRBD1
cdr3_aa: CASSSGQAEADTQYF
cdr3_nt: TGCGCCAGCAGCTCAGGACAGGCTGAGGCAGATACGCAGTATTTT

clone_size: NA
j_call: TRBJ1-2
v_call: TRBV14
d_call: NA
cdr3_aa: CASSQEARGYGYTF
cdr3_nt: TGTGCCAGCAGCCAAGAAGCTAGGGGCTATGGCTACACCTTC

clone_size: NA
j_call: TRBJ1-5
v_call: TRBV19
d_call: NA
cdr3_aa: CASSAQQGSHQPQHF
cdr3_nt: TGTGCCAGTAGTGCGCAACAGGGCTCGCATCAGCCCCAGCATTTT

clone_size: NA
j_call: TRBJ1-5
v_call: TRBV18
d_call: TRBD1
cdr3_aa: CASSPFRQGVGQPQHF
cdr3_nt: TGTGCCAGCTCACCATTCCGGCAGGGGGTAGGTCAGCCCCAGCATTTT

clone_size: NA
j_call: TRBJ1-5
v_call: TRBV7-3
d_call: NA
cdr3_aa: CASSSPGQDQPQHF
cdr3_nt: TGTGCCAGCAGCTCCCCAGGGCAGGATCAGCCCCAGCATTTT

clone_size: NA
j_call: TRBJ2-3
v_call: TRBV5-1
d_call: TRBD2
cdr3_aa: CASGTSGDTQYF
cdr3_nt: TGCGCCAGCGGGACTAGCGGAGATACGCAGTATTTT

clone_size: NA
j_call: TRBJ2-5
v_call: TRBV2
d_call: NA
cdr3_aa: CASSGQGGETQYF
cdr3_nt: TGTGCCAGCAGTGGCCAGGGCGGGGAGACCCAGTACTTC

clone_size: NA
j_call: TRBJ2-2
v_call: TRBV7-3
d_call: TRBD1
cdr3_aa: CASSRDRNTGELFF
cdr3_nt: TGTGCCAGCAGCCGGGACAGGAACACCGGGGAGCTGTTTTTT

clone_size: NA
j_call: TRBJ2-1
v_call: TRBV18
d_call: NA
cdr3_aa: CASSPDSSYNEQFF
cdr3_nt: TGTGCCAGCTCACCTGACAGCTCCTACAATGAGCAGTTCTTC

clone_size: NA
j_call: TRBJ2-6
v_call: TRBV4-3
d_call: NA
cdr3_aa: CASSQDFRAAGANVLTF
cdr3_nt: TGCGCCAGCAGCCAAGATTTTCGGGCTGCTGGGGCCAACGTCCTGACTTTC

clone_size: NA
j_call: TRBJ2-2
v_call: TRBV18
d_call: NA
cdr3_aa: CASSPLRGLGTGELFF
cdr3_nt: TGTGCCAGCTCACCCCTACGGGGTCTGGGTACCGGGGAGCTGTTTTTT

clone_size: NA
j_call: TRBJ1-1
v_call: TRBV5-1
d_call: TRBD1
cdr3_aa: CASSAGQGTTEAFF
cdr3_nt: TGCGCCAGCAGCGCGGGACAGGGGACCACTGAAGCTTTCTTT

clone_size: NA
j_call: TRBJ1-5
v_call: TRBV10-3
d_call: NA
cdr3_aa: CAISAVSNQPQHF
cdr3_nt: TGTGCCATCAGTGCCGTCAGCAATCAGCCCCAGCATTTT

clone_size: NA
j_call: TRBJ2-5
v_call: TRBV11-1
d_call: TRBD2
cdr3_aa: CASSLVSAGGLRETQYF
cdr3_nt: TGTGCCAGCAGCTTGGTTTCGGCGGGGGGGCTAAGGGAGACCCAGTACTTC

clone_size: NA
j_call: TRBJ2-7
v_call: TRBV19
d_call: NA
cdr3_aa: CASSLRPSYEQYF
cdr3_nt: TGTGCCAGTAGTCTCCGGCCCTCCTACGAGCAGTACTTC

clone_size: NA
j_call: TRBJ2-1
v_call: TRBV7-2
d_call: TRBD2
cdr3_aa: CASSLDSGGPREQFF
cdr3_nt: TGTGCCAGCAGCTTAGATAGCGGGGGGCCACGGGAGCAGTTCTTC

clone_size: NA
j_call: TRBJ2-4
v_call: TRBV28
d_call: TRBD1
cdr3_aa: CASSPGDRDLAGQYF
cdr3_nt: TGTGCCAGCAGTCCCGGGGACAGGGACCTAGCCGGTCAGTACTTC